These 13 T cell receptor beta chains were all obtained from the same sample, sequenced in a study of tumor-infiltrating lymphocytes in primary liver carcinoma. The blood RNA (from unsorted whole blood) was obtained, and germline DNA was also extracted. The investigators made TCR beta cDNA from 500 ng total RNA, using a constant-region primer. Nested multiplex PCR, run for three rounds with slightly modified ARM-PCR, yielded TCR beta libraries. A C-beta reverse primer was combined with TRBV1-TRBV30 forward primers in the first two PCR rounds, and each round had around 10 cycles. TCRdb redid the calling of the multiplex PCR reads with MiXCR, one entry per CDR3 protein. The sample records approximately 320,000 distinct CDR3 sequences, 50% to 75% being singletons. Source material: peripheral blood. Receptors were obtained from a woman under 40 with primary liver carcinoma and hepatitis B virus infection.

The J gene is TRBJ2-7, the V gene TRBV12-3 or TRBV12-4; 7 nucleotides match TRBD2. The CDR3 length is 15 residues. V shed 1 base and J 2 bases; nucleotides not matched to a gene: 5. CDR3 sequence (DNA): TGTGCCAGCAGTTTAGGGCCTAGCGGTCCCTACGAGCAGTACTTC. The encoded protein is CASSLGPSGPYEQYF.

This clonotype was seen at least ten times. The CDR3, as DNA: TGTGCCAGCTGCAACAGACAGGGCAGGAATTCACCCCTCCACTTT. Its translation is CASCNRQGRNSPLHF. The V and J genes are TRBV6-5 and TRBJ1-6, with 7 bases fitting TRBD1. Trimming cost V 8 bases and J 7 bases; bases outside gene matches: 11. CDR3 length equals 15 residues. Germline V gives CDR1 MNHEY, CDR2 SVGAGI.

Ten or more counts support this clonotype. The rearrangement joins TRBV28 to TRBJ2-1; 10 bases are a match to TRBD2. Looked up from germline, CDR1 is MDHEN and CDR2 is SYDVKM. There are 20 residues in the CDR3. The J segment lost 6 bases and the V segment lost 4 bases, leaving 21 bases of the junction unmatched. Written as DNA, the CDR3 is TGTGCCAGCAGTTCTCCCTCTTCGGTTTTAGCGGGAGGCAGCCCCAATGAGCAGTTCTTC. Encoded protein: CASSSPSSVLAGGSPNEQFF.

The chain employs TRBV6-6 and TRBJ2-7, with 11 nucleotides matching TRBD2. Unmatched junction bases numbered 9, after V lost 0 bases and J lost 2 bases. In germline, CDR1 is MNHNY, CDR2 SVGAGI (reference sequence). This CDR3 has 18 amino acids. This chain's CDR3 is CASSYSGLAGGQPYEQYF. The CDR3, as DNA: TGTGCCAGCAGTTACTCTGGCCTAGCGGGAGGACAACCCTACGAGCAGTACTTC.

This clonotype was observed once. J is TRBJ2-7 and V is TRBV7-8; D is unresolved. Germline loops: CDR1 SGHVS, CDR2 FQNEAQ. This CDR3 region has 13 residues. V was cut by 5 bases and J by 6 bases, with 14 bases left in between. The CDR3 sequence is CASSLGPRVEQYF. CDR3 coding DNA: TGTGCCAGCAGCCTTGGGCCCCGGGTCGAGCAGTACTTC.

V and J are TRBV7-8 and TRBJ2-3; maybe TRBD2 (5 bases). Deletions cut 1 base from V and 2 bases from J, with 10 bases between. The germline CDR1 and CDR2 sequences are SGHVS and FQNEAQ. The length of the CDR3 is 15 residues. Here the CDR3 reads CASSLDLLVTDTQYF. The CDR3 DNA reads TGTGCCAGCAGCTTAGATTTACTAGTCACAGATACGCAGTATTTT.

Note on this clonotype: One end of the junction is discordant with germline, which a read error may explain. The rearrangement links TRBV20-1 to TRBJ2-3, with 11 bases that match TRBD2. Germline V gene lookup returns CDR1 DFQATT and CDR2 SNEGSKA (reference sequence). This CDR3 contains 16 residues. This CDR3 reads CSASGLAGHTTDTRYF. The DNA for the CDR3 is TGCAGTGCTAGCGGACTAGCGGGCCACACCACAGATACGCGGTATTTT.

This clonotype was picked up one time. The J gene is TRBJ2-4, the V gene TRBV20-1, with 7 bases lining up with TRBD2. Losses at the gene ends were 6 bases for V and 9 bases for J; bases not matched to a gene: 8. CDR1 and CDR2 from the germline V gene are DFQATT and SNEGSKA (reference sequence). The CDR3 contains 12 residues. DNA of the CDR3: TGCAGTGCGGGAGCGGGGATCGGCATTCAGTACTTC. It encodes CSAGAGIGIQYF.

Note on this clonotype: One end of the junction is discordant with germline, which a read error may explain. The chain carries TRBV7-9 and TRBJ2-7; TRBD1 might be the D (5 bases). CDR3 length: 14 residues. Germline CDR1 is SEHNR and CDR2 is FQNEAQ (reference sequence). The CDR3 loop is CASSYDRVSYEQYF. DNA for the CDR3: TGTGCCAGTAGCTACGACAGAGTCTCCTACGAGCAGTACTTC.

On this clonotype itself: A read error may be the cause here, since a much bigger clone is one base away. The chain carries TRBV29-1 and TRBJ2-3, with D unclear. Trimming cost V 7 bases and J 5 bases, with 16 bases left between them. This CDR3 contains 13 residues. CDR1 and CDR2 (germline): SQVTM, ANQGSEA. In nucleotides, the CDR3 is TGCAGCGCAAGGAATAGGGCAATAGATACGCAGTATTTT. This codes for CSARNRAIDTQYF.

This clonotype was seen only a few times. V gene TRBV6-5 combines with J gene TRBJ2-5; D ambiguous. Per germline, CDR1 MNHEY and CDR2 SVGAGI. The V and J ends lost 5 bases and 5 bases respectively, with 12 bases between them. This CDR3 comprises 13 residues. The CDR3 DNA reads as TGTGCCAGCAGTCCACCATACGGCGAGACCCAGTACTTC. As protein: CASSPPYGETQYF.

Comments on this clonotype: As the CDR3 is not closed by the conserved phenylalanine or tryptophan, this likely results from a read error. The limits of the CDR3 on the DNA are not certain, so only TCRdb's listed CDR3 is given. The genes are TRBV29-1 and TRBJ2-5; the listed D gene, TRBD1, was not tested against the DNA. Termini included, the CDR3 measures 13 amino acids. Germline V gene sequence: CDR1 SQVTM, CDR2 ANQGSEA. CDR3 amino acids: CSVAGSVRETQCV.

The chain employs TRBV11-2 and TRBJ1-6; D gene uncertain. Trimming removed 11 bases at V and 7 bases at J, with 15 bases between. This CDR3 is 13 amino acids long. Germline V gene data show CDR1 as SGHAT and CDR2 as FQNNGV. The CDR3 DNA follows: TGTGCCGGGAGGCACGGAATCAATTCACCCCTCCACTTT. Amino acid sequence: CAGRHGINSPLHF. The variable domain in full, with the rest retrieved from reference TRBV11-2 and TRBJ1-6, is EAGVAQSPRYKIIEKRQSVAFWCNPISGHATLYWYQQILGQGPKLLIQFQNNGVVDDSQLPKDRFSAERLKGVDSTLKIQPAKLEDSAVYLCAGRHGINSPLHFGNGTRLTVT.